This T cell receptor beta chain came from a study of cytomegalovirus exposure and HLA in healthy donors. Both 60 Vbeta primers and 13 Jbeta primers went into the PCR. In the source study's methods: Among the unique TCR beta chains that a later analysis counted, some 73 million in all, about 11 million were shared. Using immunoSEQ multiplex PCR, the repertoire was profiled, and TCRdb retains in-frame clones only, with some absent. D and trimming come from the DNA, and the V and J calls and clone size come from that table. The data show roughly 110,000 clones, 74% seen once. The CDR3 spans 15 residues. The germline gives CDR1 SGDLS, CDR2 YYNGEE. Unmatched junction bases numbered 9, after V lost 1 base and J lost 8 bases. The study, taken as a whole, reports: Listed as cytomegalovirus-associated were more than 150 TCR beta chains. What was likely a sequencing artifact was a cluster of highly shared sequence variants. HLA-A and HLA-B allele assignments for most subjects were reportedly predicted accurately using TCR beta sequences.

On this clone: No antigen is known for it.

The V gene is TRBV9, the J gene TRBJ2-1; 7 bases are shared with TRBD1. This TCR was sampled from a young man in good health and CMV-seropositive. Sequences were obtained from PBMCs. This chain's CDR3 is CASSVSQDRYDEQFF. CDR3 DNA sequence: TGTGCCAGCAGCGTAAGTCAGGACAGGTACGATGAGCAGTTCTTC.